This T cell receptor (beta chain) comes out of a study of cytotoxic CD8 clonotypes in ibrutinib-treated CLL. Study overall: Of the patients, about 12 were relapsed/refractory, some 15 treatment-naive and fewer than 18 IGHV unmutated.

Only in-frame clones appear in the TCRdb table, and some are missing; sequencing was by immunoSEQ multiplex PCR. The sample lists about 7,600 clones, roughly 80% occurring once. The V end lost 10 bases, the J end lost 6 bases, and 24 bases lay between the germline ends. The CDR3 is 15 amino acids. Germline-derived CDR1 and CDR2 are SGHTS and YDEGEE. Whole-study findings and limits: The clonality rise at ibrutinib response reflected private clonotype expansion. Starting clonality was above that of age-matched healthy donors and tracked circulating CD8+ T-cell counts.

This clone was counted a single time. Its matching antigen is unknown. The source is a human donor with chronic lymphocytic leukemia. The chain employs TRBV5-8 and TRBJ2-3; D tentatively fits TRBD1 or TRBD2 (5 bases each). The source material was PBMCs, sampled before ibrutinib treatment. This CDR3 is CASQPGTTILDTQYF. The CDR3 DNA reads as TGTGCCTCCCAGCCGGGGACCACAATTCTGGATACGCAGTATTTT.